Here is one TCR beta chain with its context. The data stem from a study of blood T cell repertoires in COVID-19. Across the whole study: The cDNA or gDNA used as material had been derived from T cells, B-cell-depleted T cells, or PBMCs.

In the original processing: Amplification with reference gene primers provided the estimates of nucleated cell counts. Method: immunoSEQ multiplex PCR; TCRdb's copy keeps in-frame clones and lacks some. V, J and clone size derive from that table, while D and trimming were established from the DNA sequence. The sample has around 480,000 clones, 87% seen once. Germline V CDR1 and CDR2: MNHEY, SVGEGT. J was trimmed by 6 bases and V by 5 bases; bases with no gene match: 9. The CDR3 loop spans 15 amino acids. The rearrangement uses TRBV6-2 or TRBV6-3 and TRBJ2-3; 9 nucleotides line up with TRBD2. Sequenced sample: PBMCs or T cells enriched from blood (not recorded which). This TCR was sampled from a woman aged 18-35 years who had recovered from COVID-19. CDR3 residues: CASSTSRGGADTQYF. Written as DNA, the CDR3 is TGTGCCAGCAGTACCTCGCGGGGGGGCGCGGATACGCAGTATTTT.